Below, 28 T cell receptor beta chains from the same sample are listed, as sequenced in a study of human T cells and chemical hapten exposure. Noted time point: patch test 3, about 24 weeks after DPC sensitization. Treatment in this sample: therapeutic diphenylcyclopropenone sensitization with weekly scalp DPC. MiXCR, run by TCRdb on the RACE reads, gives a single entry per CDR3 protein. The data hold some 74,000 distinct CDR3 sequences, with roughly 13% observed a single time. The sample here was whole blood, taken in connection with sensitization to the hapten diphenylcyclopropenone (DPC). The receptors were gathered from a woman in her forties or fifties with alopecia areata. Some clones in this sample may be carry-over from other donors' samples.

In nucleotides, the CDR3 is TGTGCCAGCAGTCACCCGGCCAGGGGATATCAGCCCCAGCATTTT. It codes for CASSHPARGYQPQHF. The V call is TRBV6-2 or TRBV6-3, the J call TRBJ1-5; possibly TRBD1 for D (6 bases). Trimming stripped 5 bases from V and 5 bases from J, with 16 bases between. Germline V gene lookup returns CDR1 MNHEY and CDR2 SVGEGT. The CDR3 runs to 15 residues.

This clonotype was seen a few times. The chain uses TRBV27 and TRBJ1-5; no clear D. Germline CDR1 is MNHEY and CDR2 is SMNVEV (reference sequence). The CDR3 consists of 18 residues. V lost 6 bases, J lost 0 bases, and 21 bases lay in between. CDR3 region: CASRPGGRARYSNQPQHF. CDR3 nucleotide sequence: TGTGCCAGCAGACCCGGCGGACGGGCCCGTTATAGCAATCAGCCCCAGCATTTT.

This sequence joins TRBV10-3 and TRBJ1-1; D is possibly TRBD1 (5 bases). The length of the CDR3 is 13 residues. Between the trimmed V and J ends, which lost 7 bases and 5 bases, there was a span of 14 bases. CDR1 ENHRY and CDR2 SYGVKD come from the germline V gene. The CDR3 region has the DNA TGTGCCATCACCGAGGGGAGGGAAACTGAAGCTTTCTTT. Protein product: CAITEGRETEAFF.

This clonotype came up many times. The chain has TRBV18 and TRBJ2-1, with TRBD2 identical over 10 bases. Germline CDR1 is KGHSH and CDR2 is LQKENI. The ends lost 3 bases at V and 2 bases at J; junction bases unmatched: 4. The length of the CDR3 is 16 residues. CDR3 loop: CASSPLAGDPYNEQFF. The CDR3 DNA sequence: TGTGCCAGCTCACCCCTAGCGGGAGATCCCTACAATGAGCAGTTCTTC.

The chain is built from TRBV5-1 and TRBJ1-5; 7 nucleotides agree with TRBD1. The CDR3 is made up of 15 amino acids. The germline gives CDR1 SGHRS, CDR2 YFSETQ. V gave up 5 bases and J gave up 7 bases; unmatched junction bases: 12. CDR3 amino acids: CASRLNTGVGQPQHF. The CDR3 region has the DNA TGCGCCAGCAGACTGAACACAGGGGTTGGACAGCCCCAGCATTTT.

This clonotype was seen only a few times. The rearrangement joins TRBV10-3 to TRBJ2-7; D may match TRBD1 or TRBD2 (5 bases each). Per the germline V gene, CDR1 is ENHRY and CDR2 is SYGVKD. The CDR3 contains 12 residues. Trimming removed 7 bases from V and 6 bases from J, with 13 bases in between. CDR3 nucleotide sequence: TGTGCCATCACCGAGAGTGGGGGCGAGCAGTACTTC. Its translation is CAITESGGEQYF.

The rearrangement uses TRBV29-1 and TRBJ1-1; 8 bases are a match to TRBD1. J was trimmed by 4 bases and V by 7 bases; bases with no gene match: 8. The germline gives CDR1 SQVTM, CDR2 ANQGSEA. The CDR3 is made up of 13 amino acids. The CDR3 sequence: CSGQGSGGTEAFF. As DNA, the CDR3 is TGCAGCGGACAGGGGTCGGGGGGCACTGAAGCTTTCTTT. Together with reference TRBV29-1 and TRBJ1-1, the CDR3 gives the full variable domain: SAVISQKPSRDICQRGTSLTIQCQVDSQVTMMFWYRQQPGQSLTLIATANQGSEATYESGFVIDKFPISRPNLTFSTLTVSNMSPEDSSIYLCSGQGSGGTEAFFGQGTRLTVV.

The V call is TRBV12-3 or TRBV12-4, the J call TRBJ2-2; 9 nucleotides line up with TRBD1. The CDR3 length is 17 residues. Trimming at V came to 8 bases and at J to 1 base, leaving 11 bases not matched to a gene. CDR3 bases: TGTGCCAGCCGATGGACAGGGGACTTCTTGAACACCGGGGAGCTGTTTTTT. It codes for CASRWTGDFLNTGELFF.

This clonotype was counted at least ten times. The V call is TRBV11-2, the J call TRBJ1-1, with TRBD1 as a possible D gene (5 bases). Germline CDR1 and CDR2: SGHAT and FQNNGV. CDR3 size: 15 residues. Trimming pared 0 bases from V and 6 bases from J, leaving 14 bases between. The CDR3 reads CASSLEDFRGPEAFF. In DNA form, the CDR3 reads TGTGCCAGCAGCTTAGAAGATTTTCGGGGCCCTGAAGCTTTCTTT.

This rearrangement joins TRBV5-1 to TRBJ2-3; D is perhaps TRBD2 (6 bases). V lost 4 bases and J 2 bases, leaving 17 bases between the germline ends. Per the germline V gene, CDR1 is SGHRS and CDR2 is YFSETQ. The length of the CDR3 is 16 residues. CDR3 region: CASSRSVSGVTDTQYF. The CDR3, as DNA: TGCGCCAGCAGCCGCTCAGTCTCGGGAGTCACAGATACGCAGTATTTT.

This rearrangement joins TRBV20-1 to TRBJ2-1; D uncertain. V gave up 5 bases and J gave up 5 bases, with 10 bases separating them. Looked up from germline, CDR1 is DFQATT and CDR2 is SNEGSKA (reference sequence). CDR3 length: 12 residues. The CDR3 sequence is CSALGPDNEQFF. The CDR3, as DNA: TGCAGTGCTTTAGGACCCGACAATGAGCAGTTCTTC.

The CDR3 region has the DNA TGCAGCGCCTTAAGGCCAGGGGAGGATACGCAGTATTTT. Its translation is CSALRPGEDTQYF. This chain links TRBV29-1 with TRBJ2-3; tentatively, D is TRBD1 (6 bases). The CDR3 length is 13 residues. Trimming removed 7 bases from V and 6 bases from J, with 17 bases in between. Germline V gives CDR1 SQVTM, CDR2 ANQGSEA.

This clonotype was seen a few times. The V gene is TRBV3-1, the J gene TRBJ2-1, with 10 positions matching TRBD2. The ends lost 8 bases at V and 9 bases at J; junction bases unmatched: 16. Per the germline V gene, CDR1 is LGHDT and CDR2 is YNNKEL (reference sequence). CDR3 length: 16 amino acids. In DNA form, the CDR3 reads TGTGCCAGCTCAATCCCCCGACTAGCGGGCCTTGTTGAGCAGTTCTTC. It specifies CASSIPRLAGLVEQFF.

This rearrangement joins TRBV12-3 or TRBV12-4 to TRBJ2-2; the match to TRBD2 covers 11 bases. V was pared by 6 bases and J by 1 base, with 4 bases of the junction left unmatched. The CDR3 has 16 amino acids. CDR3 residues: CASSFGTSGNTGELFF. CDR3 sequence (DNA): TGTGCCAGCAGCTTTGGGACTAGCGGGAACACCGGGGAGCTGTTTTTT.

The rearrangement joins TRBV19 to TRBJ1-4; the match to TRBD1 covers 7 bases. With V trimmed by 5 bases and J by 7 bases, 7 bases remained unmatched. Germline V lookup: CDR1 LNHDA, CDR2 SQIVND (reference sequence). This CDR3 is built from 14 residues. In nucleotides, the CDR3 is TGTGCCAGTAGTCGCGGGACAGCTACTGAAAAACTGTTTTTT. Translation gives CASSRGTATEKLFF.

This clonotype was counted between two and nine times. V usage is TRBV9 and J usage is TRBJ2-1, with 11 bases matching TRBD2. With V trimmed by 4 bases and J by 6 bases, 27 bases remained unmatched. Germline CDR1 and CDR2: SGDLS and YYNGEE. This CDR3 spans 22 amino acids. This CDR3 is CASSPRVRRMRRLAGWVNEQFF. CDR3 nucleotide sequence: TGTGCCAGCAGCCCCCGTGTCCGCAGGATGAGAAGACTAGCGGGGTGGGTCAATGAGCAGTTCTTC.

This clonotype was seen at least ten times. The chain is built from TRBV18 and TRBJ2-7; D is undetermined. CDR3 size: 14 residues. Trimming cost V 3 bases and J 5 bases, with 14 bases left between them. The germline gives CDR1 KGHSH, CDR2 LQKENI. The chain's CDR3 is CASSPIGRVHEQYF. The CDR3 coding sequence is TGTGCCAGCTCACCCATAGGGCGAGTCCACGAGCAGTACTTC. Full variable domain (outside the CDR3, taken from reference TRBV18 and TRBJ2-7): NAGVMQNPRHLVRRRGQEARLRCSPMKGHSHVYWYRQLPEEGLKFMVYLQKENIIDESGMPKERFSAEFPKEGPSILRIQQVVRGDSAAYFCASSPIGRVHEQYFGPGTRLTVT.

This chain connects TRBV6-1 to TRBJ1-4; no clear D gene. Per germline, CDR1 MNHNS and CDR2 SASEGT. Trimming stripped 2 bases from V and 0 bases from J, with 7 bases between. The CDR3 loop spans 15 amino acids. For the CDR3, the DNA is TGTGCCAGCAGTGAACGGCCGTCAACTAATGAAAAACTGTTTTTT. Translation gives CASSERPSTNEKLFF.

The chain carries TRBV7-2 and TRBJ1-1; 7 bases are a match to TRBD1. V shed 4 bases, J shed 1 base, and the junction held 9 bases outside the gene matches. The CDR3 has 16 amino acids. The V gene's germline CDR1 is SGHTA and CDR2 FQGNSA. The CDR3 loop is CASSSQIGTANTEAFF. The CDR3 DNA reads as TGTGCCAGCAGCTCACAAATCGGGACAGCGAACACTGAAGCTTTCTTT.

V gene TRBV5-5 combines with J gene TRBJ2-7; 8 nucleotides match TRBD1. This CDR3 spans 14 amino acids. The germline V gene encodes CDR1 SGHKS and CDR2 YYEKEE (reference sequence). The V segment lost 4 bases and the J segment 2 bases; nucleotides outside the gene matches: 5. Written as DNA, the CDR3 is TGTGCCAGCAGCACAACGGGACAGGCCTACGAGCAGTACTTC. This translates into CASSTTGQAYEQYF.

As DNA, the CDR3 is TGTGCCAGCTCACCACCGCTGGGTGGACGGTACAATGAGCAGTTCTTC. Translated: CASSPPLGGRYNEQFF. The chain is built from TRBV18 and TRBJ2-1; D gene ambiguous. The CDR3 spans 16 residues. Trimming stripped 0 bases from V and 4 bases from J, with 13 bases between. The germline V gene has CDR1 KGHSH and CDR2 LQKENI. Together with reference TRBV18 and TRBJ2-1, the CDR3 gives the full variable domain: NAGVMQNPRHLVRRRGQEARLRCSPMKGHSHVYWYRQLPEEGLKFMVYLQKENIIDESGMPKERFSAEFPKEGPSILRIQQVVRGDSAAYFCASSPPLGGRYNEQFFGPGTRLTVL.

This clonotype was seen a handful of times. The chain links TRBV28 to TRBJ2-5; TRBD2 is a possible D gene (6 bases). The CDR3 has 14 amino acids. Trimming pared 3 bases from V and 3 bases from J, leaving 11 bases between. In germline, CDR1 is MDHEN, CDR2 SYDVKM. CDR3 nucleotide sequence: TGTGCCAGCAGTTTGCACGGACTAAAAGAGACCCAGTACTTC. Translation: CASSLHGLKETQYF.

This clonotype was observed a few times. The chain recombines TRBV3-1 with TRBJ2-2; perhaps TRBD1 as D (6 bases). V lost 0 bases to trimming and J lost 5 bases, with 13 bases between them. Looked up from germline, CDR1 is LGHDT and CDR2 is YNNKEL (reference sequence). The CDR3 is 16 amino acids. As DNA, the CDR3 is TGTGCCAGCAGCCAAGATTCCAGGGGCGGGACCGGGGAGCTGTTTTTT. Amino acid sequence: CASSQDSRGGTGELFF.

The rearrangement joins TRBV3-1 to TRBJ2-7; D is perhaps TRBD1 (6 bases). Trimming removed 3 bases from V and 4 bases from J, with 7 bases in between. CDR1 and CDR2 (germline): LGHDT, YNNKEL (reference sequence). The CDR3 runs 12 residues. In DNA form, the CDR3 reads TGTGCCAGCAGCCACGGACAGTACGAGCAGTACTTC. Encoded protein: CASSHGQYEQYF.

The V call is TRBV11-1, the J call TRBJ2-7; 7 nucleotides align to TRBD2. The CDR3 is 14 amino acids. CDR1 is SGHAT and CDR2 is FQDESV in the germline V gene (reference sequence). Trimming took 5 bases from V and 2 from J; bases not matched to a gene: 6. The CDR3 loop is CASSRPSGAYEQYF. The CDR3 nucleotides read TGTGCCAGCAGCCGACCTAGCGGTGCCTACGAGCAGTACTTC.

The chain joins TRBV7-8 to TRBJ1-4; unclear D gene. V was cut by 5 bases and J by 2 bases, with 18 bases left in between. This CDR3 has 17 amino acids. Germline CDR1 SGHVS, CDR2 FQNEAQ. The DNA for the CDR3 is TGTGCCAGCAGCCCCTTTCGACGGGGAAGGACTAATGAAAAACTGTTTTTT. It yields the protein CASSPFRRGRTNEKLFF.

This clonotype was recorded at least ten times. The V gene is TRBV29-1, the J gene TRBJ1-2, with TRBD1 as a possible D gene (5 bases). Trimming removed 5 bases from V and 2 bases from J, with 6 bases in between. Germline assignment: CDR1 SQVTM and CDR2 ANQGSEA. The CDR3 covers 11 residues. This chain's CDR3 is CSVWDNYGYTF. CDR3 bases: TGCAGCGTTTGGGACAACTATGGCTACACCTTC.

This clonotype was recorded a few times. Here the CDR3 reads CASSLAGQGNYEQYF. The CDR3 bases are TGTGCCAGCAGCTTAGCGGGACAGGGGAACTACGAGCAGTACTTC. V usage is TRBV7-2 and J usage is TRBJ2-7; 10 bases are shared with TRBD1. V shed 0 bases, J shed 3 bases, and the junction held 2 bases outside the gene matches. The CDR3 contains 15 residues. Germline V CDR1 and CDR2: SGHTA, FQGNSA.